This passage covers 6 T cell receptor beta chains from one sample sequenced in a study of T cell responses to AZD1222 COVID-19 vaccine. Sequenced by immunoSEQ multiplex PCR; TCRdb stores in-frame clones only, minus some. The table includes over 110,000 clones, more than 85% detected once. The input for sequencing was peripheral blood, taken on day 0 of AZD1222 vaccination. These receptor sequences come from an adult in good health.

CDR3 in amino acids: CASSTGTSSNTGELFF. The CDR3 coding sequence is TGCGCCAGCAGTACGGGGACTAGCTCGAACACCGGGGAGCTGTTTTTT. J is TRBJ2-2 and V is TRBV10-2; TRBD2 aligns across 9 bases. The CDR3 contains 16 residues. V lost 5 bases, J lost 0 bases, and 4 bases stayed unmatched. Looked up from germline, CDR1 is WSHSY and CDR2 is SAAADI.

This chain connects TRBV7-2 to TRBJ2-7; TRBD1 is a possible D gene (7 bases). CDR1 and CDR2 (germline): SGHTA, FQGNSA. V lost 8 bases to trimming and J lost 3 bases, with 26 bases between them. This CDR3 comprises 17 residues. The CDR3 DNA follows: TGTGCCAGCCACGATAGGGGGCCGGGAGCTCTCGACTACGAGCAGTACTTC. As protein: CASHDRGPGALDYEQYF. The complete variable domain, with remaining parts taken from reference TRBV7-2 and TRBJ2-7, reads GAGVSQSPSNKVTEKGKDVELRCDPISGHTALYWYRQSLGQGLEFLIYFQGNSAPDKSGLPSDRFSAERTGGSVSTLTIQRTQQEDSAVYLCASHDRGPGALDYEQYFGPGTRLTVT.

V is TRBV7-2 and J is TRBJ2-5; possible D gene TRBD2, 5 bases. Trimming removed 7 bases from V and 4 bases from J, with 16 bases in between. The CDR3 consists of 14 residues. Germline V gene data show CDR1 as SGHTA and CDR2 as FQGNSA. CDR3 bases: TGTGCCAGCACCCCCGGACTTACCCCAGAGACCCAGTACTTC. Translated: CASTPGLTPETQYF.

The chain carries TRBV29-1 and TRBJ1-1; D gene ambiguous. The CDR3 loop spans 14 amino acids. CDR1 and CDR2 from the germline V gene are SQVTM and ANQGSEA. Trimming removed 7 bases at V and 0 bases at J, with 15 bases between. CDR3 sequence: CSGVEVSMNTEAFF. The CDR3 nucleotides are TGCAGCGGTGTAGAGGTCTCAATGAACACTGAAGCTTTCTTT.

The V gene is TRBV4-1, the J gene TRBJ1-1, with a weak D call TRBD1 (5 bases). V was cut by 4 bases and J by 3 bases, with 15 bases left in between. CDR3 length equals 15 residues. Germline lookup yields CDR1 MGHRA and CDR2 YSYEKL. The chain's CDR3 is CASSLKGVPDTEAFF. Here the CDR3 DNA reads TGCGCCAGCAGCCTAAAAGGGGTGCCCGACACTGAAGCTTTCTTT.

The chain combines TRBV6-5 with TRBJ2-7, with no clear D. The CDR3 sequence is 14 residues long. Trimming removed 2 bases from V and 1 base from J, with 9 bases in between. Germline V gene sequence: CDR1 MNHEY, CDR2 SVGAGI. CDR3 coding DNA: TGTGCCAGCAGTTACGCCGACCTGTCCTACGAGCAGTACTTC. It codes for CASSYADLSYEQYF.